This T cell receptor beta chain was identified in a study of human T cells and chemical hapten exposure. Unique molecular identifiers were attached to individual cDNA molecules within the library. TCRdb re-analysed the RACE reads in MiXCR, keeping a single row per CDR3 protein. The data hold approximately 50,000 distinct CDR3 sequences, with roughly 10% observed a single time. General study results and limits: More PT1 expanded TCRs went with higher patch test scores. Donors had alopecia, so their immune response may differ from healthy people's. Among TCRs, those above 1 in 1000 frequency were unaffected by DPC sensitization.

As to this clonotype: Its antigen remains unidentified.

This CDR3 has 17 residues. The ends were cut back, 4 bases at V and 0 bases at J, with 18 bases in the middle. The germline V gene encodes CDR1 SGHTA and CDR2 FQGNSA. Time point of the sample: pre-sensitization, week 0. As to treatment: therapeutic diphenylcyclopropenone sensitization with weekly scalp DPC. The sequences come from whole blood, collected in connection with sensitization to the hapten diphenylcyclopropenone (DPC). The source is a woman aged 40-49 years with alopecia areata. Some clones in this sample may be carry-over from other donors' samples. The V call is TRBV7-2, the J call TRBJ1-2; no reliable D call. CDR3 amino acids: CASSSEVVTIANYGYTF. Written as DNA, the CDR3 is TGTGCCAGCAGCTCAGAGGTGGTGACTATAGCTAACTATGGCTACACCTTC.